Reported below is one T cell receptor (beta chain). As yet, its antigen is unknown. The entry originates in a study of cytomegalovirus exposure and HLA in healthy donors. Study-wide findings and caveats: Presence/absence analyses assumed roughly uniform sequencing depth across donors, which may not hold. Beyond CMV serostatus, there was no information to go on about immune exposure. For cytomegalovirus status, the classifier reportedly gave diagnoses with high specificity and sensitivity. When a later analysis compared HLA-associated TCR beta chains with equally common others, the HLA-associated chains turned out to be more clonally expanded and to have lower generation probabilities.

60 Vbeta and 13 Jbeta primers were used in PCR. TCRdb's table, derived via immunoSEQ multiplex PCR, lists solely in-frame clones and lacks some. The sample table sets out 180,000 or so clones. Material: PBMCs. This TCR was recovered from a young woman in good health and CMV-seropositive.

CDR3 sequence (DNA): TGCGCCAGCAGTGAGTCGGCGGGTAGGACAGGGCCGGGCTACACCTTC. Translating gives CASSESAGRTGPGYTF. The chain is built from TRBV10-2 and TRBJ1-2; the match to TRBD1 covers 8 bases. Germline values: CDR1 WSHSY, CDR2 SAAADI. Trimming removed 0 bases from V and 8 bases from J; junction bases left unmatched: 11. The CDR3 totals 16 residues.